The 26 T cell receptor beta chains in this list originate from one sample, sequenced in a study of OX40 agonist ivuxolimab in advanced cancers. Receptor libraries were prepared by the immunoSEQ multiplex PCR assay. TCRdb re-hosts the immuneACCESS table, in-frame sequences only. Its copies lack some clones; in the studies checked, an unresolved V gene accounts for under half of them, and the cause for the rest is not known. The sample includes roughly 93,000 clones, with around 90% observed a single time. Roughly 0.5% of the sample rests with the top ten. This specimen was CD4+ or CD8+ T cells sorted from blood, taken in a trial of the OX40 agonist ivuxolimab. The receptors derive from an adult with an advanced solid tumor such as melanoma, head and neck, liver or kidney cancer.

The chain combines TRBV9 with TRBJ2-1, with 9 bases fitting TRBD2. The germline V gene has CDR1 SGDLS and CDR2 YYNGEE. V was clipped by 2 bases and J by 0 bases; unmatched bases: 6. This CDR3 region has 17 residues. CDR3 amino acids: CASSVSSSGASYNEQFF. DNA for the CDR3: TGTGCCAGCAGCGTGTCATCTAGCGGGGCCTCCTACAATGAGCAGTTCTTC.

The chain has TRBV20-1 and TRBJ1-2, with a tentative D call TRBD1 (6 bases). V lost 5 bases and J 3 bases, leaving 7 bases between the germline ends. Per germline, CDR1 DFQATT and CDR2 SNEGSKA (reference sequence). The CDR3 runs to 11 residues. The CDR3: CSAPGDYGYTF. The CDR3 DNA is TGCAGTGCTCCAGGGGACTATGGCTACACCTTC.

This rearrangement joins TRBV5-1 to TRBJ1-4; weak D call: TRBD1 (5 bases). Germline lookup yields CDR1 SGHRS and CDR2 YFSETQ. The CDR3 spans 20 residues. V was cut by 0 bases and J by 2 bases, with 23 bases left in between. The CDR3 coding sequence is TGCGCCAGCAGCTTGGCTGGGGGGGGGAGAGTGTTTGCGACTAATGAAAAACTGTTTTTT. It translates to CASSLAGGGRVFATNEKLFF.

V usage is TRBV7-9 and J usage is TRBJ1-5; no reliable D call. The V gene's germline CDR1 is SEHNR and CDR2 FQNEAQ (reference sequence). V was clipped by 5 bases and J by 2 bases, with 7 bases between them. This CDR3 contains 13 residues. CDR3 DNA sequence: TGTGCCAGCAGCCCGGCCGGCAATCAGCCCCAGCATTTT. Translating gives CASSPAGNQPQHF.

The chain has TRBV2 and TRBJ2-1, with D perhaps being TRBD1 or TRBD2 (5 bases each). Germline V gene data show CDR1 as SNHLY and CDR2 as FYNNEI. V shed 7 bases and J shed 6 bases, with 10 bases lying between them. This CDR3 comprises 12 residues. This chain's CDR3 is CASTEGRNEQFF. The CDR3 bases are TGTGCCAGCACCGAGGGGCGCAATGAGCAGTTCTTC.

This chain joins TRBV7-9 and TRBJ2-3; either TRBD1 or TRBD2 may fit D (5 bases each). The ends were cut back, 8 bases at V and 3 bases at J, with 15 bases in the middle. This CDR3 has 14 residues. Germline V CDR1 and CDR2: SEHNR, FQNEAQ (reference sequence). This chain's CDR3 is CASAPGPGTDTQYF. The CDR3 DNA sequence: TGTGCCAGCGCACCGGGGCCGGGAACAGATACGCAGTATTTT.

The chain joins TRBV7-2 to TRBJ2-1; 8 bases are a match to TRBD1. V dropped 5 bases and J dropped 5; count of bases not matched to a gene: 8. The CDR3 loop spans 15 amino acids. Germline V CDR1 and CDR2: SGHTA, FQGNSA. The CDR3 loop reads CASSATGQGNNEQFF. Written as DNA, the CDR3 is TGTGCCAGCAGCGCCACCGGACAGGGTAACAATGAGCAGTTCTTC.

This chain joins TRBV11-3 and TRBJ2-7; D is ambiguous. The CDR3 extends over 12 amino acids. V lost 2 bases, J lost 2 bases, and 4 bases lay in between. Germline V lookup: CDR1 SGHNT, CDR2 YENEEA. The DNA of the CDR3 is TGTGCCAGCAGCTTATTGGCCTACGAGCAGTACTTC. Its translation is CASSLLAYEQYF. Full variable domain (rest looked up from reference TRBV11-3 and TRBJ2-7): EAGVVQSPRYKIIEKKQPVAFWCNPISGHNTLYWYLQNLGQGPELLIRYENEEAVDDSQLPKDRFSAERLKGVDSTLKIQPAELGDSAVYLCASSLLAYEQYFGPGTRLTVT.

The J gene is TRBJ2-1, the V gene TRBV5-8, with 7 positions matching TRBD1. Germline V gene sequence: CDR1 SGHTS, CDR2 YDEGEE. Trimming at V came to 0 bases and at J to 1 base, leaving 7 bases not matched to a gene. The CDR3 loop spans 17 amino acids. The CDR3 DNA is TGTGCCAGCAGCTTGGCAAGACAGGGAAGATCCTACAATGAGCAGTTCTTC. Its protein is CASSLARQGRSYNEQFF.

The CDR3 sequence is CASRLGTNTEAFF. In DNA, the CDR3 is TGTGCCAGCAGGCTGGGGACCAACACTGAAGCTTTCTTT. The V call is TRBV6-1, the J call TRBJ1-1; TRBD1 is a possible D gene (5 bases). This CDR3 contains 13 residues. Germline V lookup: CDR1 MNHNS, CDR2 SASEGT. V gave up 6 bases and J gave up 2 bases, with 10 bases separating them.

The V call is TRBV6-6, the J call TRBJ2-3, with 7 bases aligning to TRBD1. V lost 5 bases to trimming and J lost 3 bases; unmatched junction nucleotides: 8. CDR1 MNHNY and CDR2 SVGAGI come from the germline V gene (reference sequence). There are 15 residues in the CDR3. The CDR3 DNA reads as TGTGCCAGCAGTGACACAGGGGCTGGGACAGATACGCAGTATTTT. It encodes CASSDTGAGTDTQYF.

On this clone itself: Because the CDR3's place on the DNA is in doubt, the DNA is left out and the CDR3 is given as listed by TCRdb. The chain joins TRBV6-1 to TRBJ1-1. The CDR3 has 13 amino acids, counting both end residues. From germline, CDR1 is MNHNS and CDR2 SASEGT. CDR3 protein: CASRFGAGTEAFF.

The rearrangement uses TRBV5-4 and TRBJ2-7; tentative D call: TRBD1 (5 bases). The CDR3 covers 15 residues. Trimming shortened V by 2 bases and J by 2 bases, and 14 bases separated the two germline ends. Looked up from germline, CDR1 is SGHNT and CDR2 is YYREEE (reference sequence). The CDR3 region has the DNA TGTGCCAGCAGCTTTTCCCCAGGGATGACCTACGAGCAGTACTTC. Encoded protein: CASSFSPGMTYEQYF.

This chain joins TRBV5-1 and TRBJ2-2; 8 positions agree with TRBD1. Per germline, CDR1 SGHRS and CDR2 YFSETQ. Unmatched junction bases numbered 7, after V lost 5 bases and J lost 7 bases. The CDR3 is 14 amino acids. CDR3 coding DNA: TGCGCCAGCAGTGGGGACAGGTTCGTCGGGGAGCTGTTTTTT. Its translation is CASSGDRFVGELFF. Complete variable domain (other parts from reference TRBV5-1 and TRBJ2-2): KAGVTQTPRYLIKTRGQQVTLSCSPISGHRSVSWYQQTPGQGLQFLFEYFSETQRNKGNFPGRFSGRQFSNSRSEMNVSTLELGDSALYLCASSGDRFVGELFFGEGSRLTVL.

The V call is TRBV6-5, the J call TRBJ1-2; D unresolved. Germline lookup yields CDR1 MNHEY and CDR2 SVGAGI. V was trimmed by 4 bases and J by 8 bases, leaving 14 bases between them. This CDR3 comprises 13 residues. CDR3 nucleotide sequence: TGTGCCAGCAGTTCGGTTCGGCGGCCCGGCTACACCTTC. Translation: CASSSVRRPGYTF.

The genes are TRBV28 and TRBJ1-4; 8 nucleotides agree with TRBD1. Germline CDR1 MDHEN, CDR2 SYDVKM. The CDR3 is 15 residues long. With V trimmed by 5 bases and J by 5 bases, 7 bases remained unmatched. CDR3 residues: CASSPPGGGNEKLFF. CDR3 coding DNA: TGTGCCAGCAGTCCCCCAGGGGGCGGAAATGAAAAACTGTTTTTT.

This chain uses TRBV30 with TRBJ2-5, with D perhaps matching TRBD2 (5 bases). The CDR3 totals 13 residues. Trimming removed 2 bases at V and 7 bases at J, with 14 bases between. Germline V gene lookup returns CDR1 GTSNPN and CDR2 SVGIG (reference sequence). In DNA, the CDR3 is TGTGCCTGGAGTCCGGACCCCCGGGGGACCCAGTACTTC. Protein product: CAWSPDPRGTQYF.

The J gene is TRBJ1-5, the V gene TRBV19; D gene unclear. The germline V gene has CDR1 LNHDA and CDR2 SQIVND (reference sequence). The V end lost 8 bases, the J end lost 5 bases, and 13 bases lay between the germline ends. This CDR3 is 13 amino acids long. The CDR3 DNA reads TGTGCCAGTCGACCCGCAAAGGATCAGCCCCAGCATTTT. As protein: CASRPAKDQPQHF.

The J gene is TRBJ1-4, the V gene TRBV5-1; D is ambiguous. Germline CDR1 and CDR2: SGHRS and YFSETQ. The CDR3 length is 15 residues. Between the trimmed V and J ends, which lost 4 bases and 4 bases, there was a span of 14 bases. For the CDR3, the DNA is TGCGCCAGCAGCACTTCAGGAGCTCTTAATGAAAAACTGTTTTTT. Amino acids: CASSTSGALNEKLFF.

The V call is TRBV7-9, the J call TRBJ1-1; maybe TRBD1 (5 bases). Trimming pared 5 bases from V and 10 bases from J, leaving 17 bases between. The CDR3 is made up of 13 amino acids. Germline V gene lookup returns CDR1 SEHNR and CDR2 FQNEAQ (reference sequence). CDR3 amino acids: CASSQSINTGAFF. The CDR3 DNA is TGTGCCAGCAGCCAATCCATAAACACAGGAGCTTTCTTT.

V gene TRBV5-1 combines with J gene TRBJ2-5, with TRBD2 matching 7 bases. The CDR3 is 13 residues long. The ends lost 1 base at V and 5 bases at J; junction bases unmatched: 2. Germline V lookup: CDR1 SGHRS, CDR2 YFSETQ. The DNA for the CDR3 is TGCGCCAGCAGCTTGCAGGGAGGGGAGACCCAGTACTTC. This encodes CASSLQGGETQYF.

V gene TRBV19 combines with J gene TRBJ2-5; 9 bases line up with TRBD1. The trim removed 5 bases at V and 5 bases at J, leaving 9 bases unmatched. Germline V gene sequence: CDR1 LNHDA, CDR2 SQIVND (reference sequence). CDR3 length equals 15 residues. The CDR3 bases are TGTGCCAGTAGTTCCGGCGGGACAGGGCCGGAGACCCAGTACTTC. It encodes CASSSGGTGPETQYF.

The chain carries TRBV4-1 and TRBJ1-1; D gene uncertain. V was cut by 0 bases and J by 5 bases, with 1 base left in between. The CDR3 extends over 11 amino acids. CDR1 is MGHRA, CDR2 YSYEKL, per germline. DNA for the CDR3: TGCGCCAGCAGCCAAGAGACTGAAGCTTTCTTT. Its translation is CASSQETEAFF.

This chain links TRBV7-6 with TRBJ2-7; D gene ambiguous. The germline V and J ends were trimmed by 1 base and 2 bases, with 9 bases remaining between them. Germline lookup yields CDR1 SGHVS and CDR2 FNYEAQ. The CDR3 length is 14 residues. The CDR3 here is CASSLGPDPYEQYF. CDR3 sequence (DNA): TGTGCCAGCAGCTTAGGCCCGGACCCCTACGAGCAGTACTTC.

The V and J genes are TRBV11-3 and TRBJ1-4; no clear D gene. The CDR3 sequence is 14 residues long. Germline-derived CDR1 and CDR2 are SGHNT and YENEEA. The V end lost 0 bases, the J end lost 4 bases, and 6 bases lay between the germline ends. The CDR3 DNA is TGTGCCAGCAGCTTAGACAGACGTAATGAAAAACTGTTTTTT. Residues: CASSLDRRNEKLFF.

The CDR3 sequence: CASSGGPGANVLTF. The CDR3 region has the DNA TGTGCCAGCAGCGGGGGGCCGGGGGCCAACGTCCTGACTTTC. The chain joins TRBV2 to TRBJ2-6; D might be TRBD2 (7 bases). The CDR3 is made up of 14 amino acids. Germline CDR1 is SNHLY and CDR2 is FYNNEI. Deletions cut 6 bases from V and 4 bases from J, with 10 bases between.